This TCR beta chain is from a study of vaccination effects on CD4 cells after COVID-19. Study in general: The vaccine given was either BNT162b2 or mRNA-1273, in two doses.

The CDR3 is 16 amino acids. Germline CDR1 SGHNT, CDR2 YYREEE (reference sequence). V dropped 0 bases and J dropped 0; count of bases not matched to a gene: 1. The ViraFEST assay expanded antigen-specific CD4+ T cells with viral peptide pools before sequencing. Following a roughly 11-day culture, CD4+ T cells were purified. PCR-confirmed SARS-CoV-2 infection occurred in the person between March and December 2020. A pool of HIV-1 Nef peptides served as the condition for the negative control culture. Researchers swapped half the medium for IL-2 medium on both days 3 and 7. The repertoire was sequenced with immunoSEQ multiplex PCR; TCRdb's copy has only in-frame clones and lacks some. The top ten clones hold 5.5% of a sample with around 50,000 clones, around three quarters of them seen once. The study's findings and limits: At late timepoints after vaccination, vaccine- and infection-induced clones shrank markedly.

Regarding this clone: Its antigen is unidentified.

The TCR was taken from a human donor who had a prior SARS-CoV-2 infection. The chain combines TRBV5-4 with TRBJ2-2; TRBD2 aligns across 8 bases. The input for sequencing was CD4+ T cells from PBMCs cultured with HIV peptides, taken before COVID-19 vaccination. Specified subset: HIV-1 Nef peptide pool negative control/reference culture. The chain's CDR3 is CASSLGLATNTGELFF. CDR3 sequence (DNA): TGTGCCAGCAGCTTGGGACTAGCGACGAACACCGGGGAGCTGTTTTTT.